The 21 T cell receptor beta chains listed next were all sequenced from one sample in a study of beta chain features in type 1 diabetes. Study conclusions and caveats: TCRB CDR3 length was moderately but significantly reduced in all four CD4+ subsets of Type 1 diabetes patients.

Investigators reverse transcribed all isolated RNA, so they sequenced expressed TCRB transcripts. Clones were sequenced by immunoSEQ multiplex PCR, and TCRdb holds only the in-frame ones, with some missing. The sample includes hundreds of thousands of clones, about 14% of them seen just once. These receptors' targets are unknown. The sequenced material came from naive CD4+ T cells from blood. All receptors come from a man aged 18 to 29 with type 1 diabetes.

V gene TRBV30 combines with J gene TRBJ2-3, with 9 nucleotides matching TRBD2. The CDR3 extends over 14 amino acids. CDR1 and CDR2 from the germline V gene are GTSNPN and SVGIG (reference sequence). J was trimmed by 3 bases and V by 2 bases; bases with no gene match: 3. The chain's CDR3 is CAWSISGGTDTQYF. The CDR3 region has the DNA TGTGCCTGGAGTATTAGCGGGGGTACAGATACGCAGTATTTT.

This clone was counted between two and nine times. The same CDR3 can be traced to other DNA sequences in this sample. This chain uses TRBV5-1 with TRBJ2-1, with 8 nucleotides matching TRBD1. Trimming at V came to 0 bases and at J to 7 bases, leaving 0 bases not matched to a gene. This CDR3 region has 13 residues. The V gene's germline CDR1 is SGHRS and CDR2 YFSETQ. CDR3 sequence (DNA): TGCGCCAGCAGCTTGGACAGGGGGAATGAGCAGTTCTTC. Translating gives CASSLDRGNEQFF.

The chain has TRBV29-1 and TRBJ2-5; weak D call: TRBD1 (6 bases). The CDR3 length is 13 residues. The V gene lost 4 bases and the J gene lost 5 bases, with 14 bases spanning the gap. CDR1 is SQVTM, CDR2 ANQGSEA, per germline. The CDR3: CSVGTATYETQYF. The CDR3 coding sequence is TGCAGCGTTGGGACAGCCACATACGAGACCCAGTACTTC.

The CDR3 nucleotides are TGCGCCAGCAGCTTGGTTCTTTCCTACGAGCAGTACTTC. Its translation is CASSLVLSYEQYF. The chain has TRBV5-1 and TRBJ2-7; no clear D gene. Germline CDR1 SGHRS, CDR2 YFSETQ. Trimming removed 0 bases at V and 1 base at J, with 5 bases between. This CDR3 is built from 13 residues.

This clone has a handful of counts. The chain has TRBV30 and TRBJ2-1; tentative D call: TRBD1 (5 bases). Germline CDR1 GTSNPN, CDR2 SVGIG (reference sequence). The V end lost 1 base, the J end lost 6 bases, and 13 bases lay between the germline ends. The CDR3 has 14 residues. CDR3 protein: CAWSETGVGNEQFF. The CDR3 nucleotides are TGTGCCTGGAGTGAAACAGGCGTGGGCAATGAGCAGTTCTTC.

This clone was observed a few times. This chain joins TRBV7-2 and TRBJ1-5; 10 positions agree with TRBD1. The CDR3 runs 15 residues. Germline V gene data show CDR1 as SGHTA and CDR2 as FQGNSA. V lost 2 bases, J lost 6 bases, and 4 bases stayed unmatched. CDR3 nucleotides: TGTGCCAGCAGCTTAACGGGACAGGGGAGTCAGCCCCAGCATTTT. This sequence encodes CASSLTGQGSQPQHF.

The chain links TRBV5-1 to TRBJ2-7; no clear D. Trimming left V 4 bases short and J 2 bases short, with 16 bases between. The CDR3 has 15 amino acids. CDR1 is SGHRS and CDR2 is YFSETQ in the germline V gene. The CDR3 DNA follows: TGCGCCAGCAGCCCCCCCGCTGGGATAACCTACGAGCAGTACTTC. Its translation: CASSPPAGITYEQYF.

This clone was detected a few times. V usage is TRBV30 and J usage is TRBJ1-6; 7 nucleotides line up with TRBD1. J was trimmed by 3 bases and V by 0 bases; bases with no gene match: 8. The CDR3 contains 17 residues. Looked up from germline, CDR1 is GTSNPN and CDR2 is SVGIG (reference sequence). In DNA, the CDR3 is TGTGCCTGGAGTGTAAGTCAAGGGGGCCTCTATAATTCACCCCTCCACTTT. It translates to CAWSVSQGGLYNSPLHF.

V is TRBV7-9 and J is TRBJ1-2; no clear D. Trimming shortened V by 4 bases and J by 2 bases, and 17 bases separated the two germline ends. Germline V gene lookup returns CDR1 SEHNR and CDR2 FQNEAQ (reference sequence). This CDR3 comprises 16 residues. Here the CDR3 reads CASSSAIWGKNYGYTF. CDR3 bases: TGTGCCAGCAGCTCAGCGATCTGGGGAAAGAACTATGGCTACACCTTC.

The chain recombines TRBV25-1 with TRBJ2-2, with no clear D. The germline CDR1 and CDR2 sequences are MGHDK and SYGVNS. Trimming shortened V by 4 bases and J by 1 base, and 4 bases separated the two germline ends. The CDR3 runs to 13 residues. The CDR3: CASSAENTGELFF. The DNA for the CDR3 is TGTGCCAGCAGTGCAGAGAACACCGGGGAGCTGTTTTTT.

This clone was seen a few times. Within the sample, other DNA sequences also encode this same CDR3. This rearrangement joins TRBV7-9 to TRBJ1-1; D gene uncertain. Germline-derived CDR1 and CDR2 are SEHNR and FQNEAQ (reference sequence). This CDR3 is 13 amino acids long. V lost 0 bases and J lost 0, with 2 bases in between. CDR3 region: CASSLALNTEAFF. Written as DNA, the CDR3 is TGTGCCAGCAGCTTAGCCCTGAACACTGAAGCTTTCTTT.

This clone came up a few times. The rearrangement links TRBV5-6 to TRBJ1-4; maybe TRBD1 (6 bases). Germline CDR1 and CDR2: SGHDT and YYEEEE. Between the trimmed V and J ends, which lost 0 bases and 6 bases, there was a span of 15 bases. CDR3 size: 16 residues. CDR3 protein: CASSLGRGAYDEKLFF. The CDR3 DNA is TGTGCCAGCAGCTTGGGCAGGGGCGCGTACGATGAAAAACTGTTTTTT.

Here the CDR3 reads CASSPPGAPETEAFF. CDR3 nucleotides: TGTGCCAGCTCACCCCCGGGGGCCCCTGAGACTGAAGCTTTCTTT. The chain has TRBV18 and TRBJ1-1; weak D call: TRBD1 (6 bases). Germline V gene lookup returns CDR1 KGHSH and CDR2 LQKENI. The V and J ends lost 3 bases and 5 bases respectively, with 16 bases between them. The CDR3 has 15 residues.

This clone was seen only a few times. The chain joins TRBV30 to TRBJ1-1; no reliable D call. V lost 0 bases and J 10 bases, leaving 18 bases between the germline ends. CDR1 is GTSNPN and CDR2 is SVGIG in the germline V gene (reference sequence). The CDR3 consists of 14 residues. The DNA for the CDR3 is TGTGCCTGGAGTGTACGGAGGACGACTTCACGAGCTTTCTTT. Its translation is CAWSVRRTTSRAFF.

The V and J genes are TRBV2 and TRBJ1-4, with D unclear. CDR1 SNHLY and CDR2 FYNNEI come from the germline V gene. The CDR3 runs to 12 residues. V was shortened by 4 bases and J by 6 bases, with 6 bases between the two germline ends. DNA of the CDR3: TGTGCCAGCAGTGCATATCATGAAAAACTGTTTTTT. Amino acids: CASSAYHEKLFF.

V is TRBV29-1 and J is TRBJ1-1, with D perhaps TRBD1 (6 bases). Germline V gene data show CDR1 as SQVTM and CDR2 as ANQGSEA. Deletions cut 6 bases from V and 5 bases from J, with 16 bases between. The CDR3 spans 13 residues. For the CDR3, the DNA is TGCAGCGTAGGGGGTGCCCTGAGAACTGAAGCTTTCTTT. This sequence encodes CSVGGALRTEAFF.

This clone was detected a few times. The chain recombines TRBV5-1 with TRBJ2-1, with D possibly being TRBD1 (6 bases). Germline assignment: CDR1 SGHRS and CDR2 YFSETQ. V lost 4 bases and J 7 bases, leaving 18 bases between the germline ends. This CDR3 contains 15 residues. The CDR3 loop is CASSETGVIGNEQFF. The CDR3 nucleotides are TGCGCCAGCAGCGAGACAGGAGTGATTGGGAATGAGCAGTTCTTC.

Only a few counts were recorded for this clone. This chain links TRBV11-1 with TRBJ2-2; weak D call: TRBD1 (6 bases). The CDR3 is 15 amino acids. The germline gives CDR1 SGHAT, CDR2 FQDESV (reference sequence). The V end lost 2 bases, the J end lost 4 bases, and 11 bases lay between the germline ends. In DNA, the CDR3 is TGTGCCAGCAGCTTATACAGGGTAGTCACCGGGGAGCTGTTTTTT. Protein sequence: CASSLYRVVTGELFF.

Ten or more counts support this clone. The chain employs TRBV21-1 and TRBJ2-4. TRBV21-1 counts as a pseudogene. This CDR3 region has 14 residues. CDR3 protein: CASSRRDQEWISYF. As DNA, the CDR3 is TGTGCCAGCAGCCGCCGGGACCAAGAGTGGATATCGTACTTC.

The sample holds a few counts of this clone. The rearrangement joins TRBV10-3 to TRBJ2-2; D not certain. Looked up from germline, CDR1 is ENHRY and CDR2 is SYGVKD. The CDR3 totals 14 residues. Trimming pared 4 bases from V and 1 base from J, leaving 7 bases between. In DNA, the CDR3 is TGTGCCATCAGTGCGGTGGGGAACACCGGGGAGCTGTTTTTT. It codes for CAISAVGNTGELFF.

The chain is built from TRBV28 and TRBJ1-4, with unresolved D. CDR1 is MDHEN, CDR2 SYDVKM, per germline. The CDR3 extends over 14 amino acids. Trimming cost V 5 bases and J 6 bases, with 13 bases left between them. CDR3 amino acids: CASSLDSSHEKLFF. CDR3 nucleotides: TGTGCCAGCAGTCTCGACTCCTCTCATGAAAAACTGTTTTTT.